This T cell receptor (beta chain) comes out of a study of identical twins. The study, taken as a whole, reports: Zero-insertion analyses might be partly confounded by invariant T cells like MAIT and iNKT.

The germline V and J ends were trimmed by 8 bases and 3 bases, with 6 bases remaining between them. Germline lookup yields CDR1 KGHSH and CDR2 LQKENI. This CDR3 comprises 11 residues. The sample holds many counts of this clonotype. What it binds is not known. The donor group consisted entirely of healthy Caucasians. A single record per CDR3 protein comes from TCRdb applying MiXCR to the 5' RACE reads. The data show nearly 900,000 distinct CDR3 sequences, roughly 12% seen once. The sample was also reused in another study, on yellow fever vaccine responses in identical twins. This second report adds: Vaccine T cell responses of twins reportedly seemed partly convergent and partly personalized.

Source material: PBMCs. The source of this sequence is a woman aged 18-29 years in good health. J is TRBJ2-3 and V is TRBV18; D is undetermined. This chain's CDR3 is CASSPTDTQYF. The CDR3 DNA reads as TGTGCCAGCAGCCCGACAGATACGCAGTATTTT. Drawing the rest from reference TRBV18 and TRBJ2-3, the complete variable domain is NAGVMQNPRHLVRRRGQEARLRCSPMKGHSHVYWYRQLPEEGLKFMVYLQKENIIDESGMPKERFSAEFPKEGPSILRIQQVVRGDSAAYFCASSPTDTQYFGPGTRLTVL.